Following are 15 T cell receptor beta chains from one sample sequenced in a study of sequential checkpoint blockade in melanoma (dated by TCRdb to about 2019). Libraries were built with the immunoSEQ multiplex PCR assay. In TCRdb, the immuneACCESS table is reduced to in-frame sequences with V and J assigned. These tables do not hold every clone; where another copy was compared, an unresolved V gene accounts for under half, and the others remain unexplained. The sample table lists 2,000 or so clones, roughly 25% of them with a count of one. Jointly, the top ten make up about 12% of the sample. This sample's treatment or condition label indicates: randomized to nivolumab then ipilimumab (arm A) or the reverse (arm B). The sample here was tumor tissue (inferred from file names), taken from a patient given nivolumab and ipilimumab in sequence. These TCRs come from a human donor with melanoma.

The chain employs TRBV29-1 and TRBJ2-7; 7 nucleotides line up with TRBD1. CDR3 length equals 13 residues. CDR1 is SQVTM, CDR2 ANQGSEA, per germline. V was pared by 3 bases and J by 1 base, with 3 bases of the junction left unmatched. The DNA for the CDR3 is TGCAGCGTTGAGGACAGGCAATCCTACGAGCAGTACTTC. Protein sequence: CSVEDRQSYEQYF.

This clone has only a few counts. The chain combines TRBV28 with TRBJ1-4; 8 bases match TRBD1. Germline-derived CDR1 and CDR2 are MDHEN and SYDVKM. This CDR3 region has 15 residues. Trimming at V came to 4 bases and at J to 3 bases, leaving 4 bases not matched to a gene. CDR3 in amino acids: CASSSQGAPNEKLFF. In DNA, the CDR3 is TGTGCCAGCAGTTCTCAGGGGGCCCCTAATGAAAAACTGTTTTTT.

The chain joins TRBV19 to TRBJ1-1, with a possible D match to TRBD1 (5 bases). This CDR3 region has 15 residues. V gave up 1 base and J gave up 3 bases, with 12 bases separating them. Germline CDR1 is LNHDA and CDR2 is SQIVND (reference sequence). In DNA, the CDR3 is TGTGCCAGTAGTATAGGTCCGACAGCTTACACTGAAGCTTTCTTT. Translated: CASSIGPTAYTEAFF.

This clone is a singleton in its sample. V is TRBV19 and J is TRBJ2-4, with a tentative D call TRBD2 (6 bases). CDR1 is LNHDA, CDR2 SQIVND, per germline (reference sequence). Trimming took 5 bases from V and 6 from J, leaving 14 bases between them. This CDR3 is 14 amino acids long. The CDR3 reads CASSRGNKANIQYF. The DNA for the CDR3 is TGTGCCAGTAGTCGCGGGAATAAGGCAAACATTCAGTACTTC.

This clone is judged medium-sized. The rearrangement links TRBV11-3 to TRBJ1-1; TRBD1 might be the D (5 bases). Germline V CDR1 and CDR2: SGHNT, YENEEA. V was clipped by 5 bases and J by 4 bases, with 14 bases between them. This CDR3 is 14 amino acids long. Here the CDR3 reads CASSPGVGGTEAFF. The CDR3, as DNA: TGTGCCAGCAGCCCCGGAGTGGGGGGCACTGAAGCTTTCTTT.

A few counts support this clone. The chain is built from TRBV30 and TRBJ2-7; TRBD2 is a possible D gene (7 bases). Per germline, CDR1 GTSNPN and CDR2 SVGIG (reference sequence). Trimming cost V 0 bases and J 4 bases, with 13 bases left between them. The CDR3 consists of 14 residues. In DNA, the CDR3 is TGTGCCTGGAGTGTTGGAGGGGGGGGATACGAGCAGTACTTC. Its protein is CAWSVGGGGYEQYF.

The gene calls are TRBV6-7 and TRBJ2-3; 7 nucleotides line up with TRBD2. TRBV6-7 is placed among ORFs of uncertain function. The CDR3 is 15 amino acids. The V and J ends lost 10 bases and 2 bases, in that order; junction bases with no gene match: 12. The CDR3 DNA reads as TGTGCCACCCGCGGACTAGGACGAAACACAGATACGCAGTATTTT. It yields the protein CATRGLGRNTDTQYF.

The V call is TRBV9, the J call TRBJ1-2, with no clear D. The CDR3 spans 18 residues. The germline CDR1 and CDR2 sequences are SGDLS and YYNGEE. The V end lost 4 bases, the J end lost 4 bases, and 26 bases lay between the germline ends. The CDR3 here is CASSPQDWTYFLSYGYTF. CDR3 DNA sequence: TGTGCCAGCAGCCCGCAGGACTGGACCTATTTCCTTAGCTATGGCTACACCTTC.

The chain employs TRBV11-3 and TRBJ2-1; D perhaps matches TRBD2 (5 bases). The CDR3 is 16 amino acids. V was trimmed by 2 bases and J by 4 bases, leaving 15 bases between them. Germline lookup yields CDR1 SGHNT and CDR2 YENEEA. In nucleotides, the CDR3 is TGTGCCAGCAGCTTAAGCGGCGGAACTTATTACAATGAGCAGTTCTTC. This gives the protein CASSLSGGTYYNEQFF.

The V gene is TRBV7-5, the J gene TRBJ2-2; the table's D call, TRBD1, was not checked against the DNA. TRBV7-5 is a listed pseudogene. The CDR3 runs to 15 residues. The CDR3 coding sequence is TGTGCCAGCAGCTTACAGGGCGGGAACACCGGGGAGCTGTTTTTT. Encoded protein: CASSLQGGNTGELFF.

This clone was counted between two and nine times. The rearrangement uses TRBV23-1 and TRBJ2-5, with D possibly being TRBD1 (5 bases). TRBV23-1 is marked as an open reading frame, function uncertain. The V and J ends lost 6 bases and 10 bases respectively, with 18 bases between them. The CDR3 covers 13 residues. CDR3 nucleotide sequence: TGCGCCAGCAGCCAAGCCCCCCTCAGGGACCAGTACTTC. This translates into CASSQAPLRDQYF.

This clone was counted only a few times. The chain's CDR3 is CASSQGPGHGYGYTF. DNA of the CDR3: TGTGCCAGCAGTCAGGGACCGGGACACGGCTATGGCTACACCTTC. The chain joins TRBV6-8 to TRBJ1-2, with D tentatively TRBD1 (6 bases). The CDR3 is 15 residues long. With 5 bases removed from V and 4 bases from J, the gap between germline ends came to 17 bases. The germline gives CDR1 MNHGY, CDR2 SAAAGT.

This clone was detected a few times. V usage is TRBV28 and J usage is TRBJ2-7; possibly TRBD2 for D (6 bases). V was shortened by 8 bases and J by 0 bases, with 17 bases between the two germline ends. The CDR3 contains 15 residues. Germline CDR1 MDHEN, CDR2 SYDVKM. CDR3 region: CASGSPGESSYEQYF. The CDR3 DNA follows: TGTGCCAGCGGTAGTCCGGGGGAGAGCTCCTACGAGCAGTACTTC.

The J gene is TRBJ2-3, the V gene TRBV29-1; D not certain. Per germline, CDR1 SQVTM and CDR2 ANQGSEA. This CDR3 comprises 13 residues. Trimming stripped 6 bases from V and 2 bases from J, with 12 bases between. This chain's CDR3 is CSVPPPATDTQYF. As DNA, the CDR3 is TGCAGCGTCCCCCCCCCGGCCACAGATACGCAGTATTTT.

The chain recombines TRBV14 with TRBJ2-5; D is tentatively TRBD1 or TRBD2 (5 bases each). The CDR3 has 13 residues. Trimming cost V 3 bases and J 5 bases, with 10 bases left between them. CDR1 SGHDN and CDR2 FVKESK come from the germline V gene. Here the CDR3 DNA reads TGTGCCAGCAGCCACGGGGCGTGGGAGACCCAGTACTTC. Encoded protein: CASSHGAWETQYF.